The source of this T cell receptor (beta chain) is a study of shared clonotypes between healthy human individuals. General study findings and limits: Naive subsets, compared against memory subsets, generally had larger estimated richness values. Tissues were not sampled, only blood, and their repertoires likely differ.

CDR1 and CDR2 from the germline V gene are MNHNS and SASEGT. This CDR3 comprises 14 residues. The V gene lost 2 bases and the J gene lost 2 bases, with 9 bases spanning the gap. On sorted subsets, replicate PCRs used about 180 ng DNA, or 31,000 or so T cell genomes. In the authors' methods: There were no quality scores in the junction-only immunoSEQ sequences, so filtering differed. The data were produced by immunoSEQ multiplex PCR, yet TCRdb's version contains in-frame clones alone and is incomplete. The D gene and trimming were derived from the DNA, and the V and J assignments and clone size from that table. This table holds roughly 2.2 million clones, just over 90% found once. As concerns this clone: The antigen is undetermined.

The source is a man younger than 35 in good health. Some clones in this sample may be carry-over from other donors' samples. The chain is built from TRBV6-1 and TRBJ1-2; TRBD1 might be the D (5 bases). Sequenced material: naive CD4+ T cells from PBMCs. Indicated subset: CD45RA+ positively selected. CDR3 region: CASSERGLNYGYTF. As DNA, the CDR3 is TGTGCCAGCAGTGAAAGGGGCTTGAACTATGGCTACACCTTC.